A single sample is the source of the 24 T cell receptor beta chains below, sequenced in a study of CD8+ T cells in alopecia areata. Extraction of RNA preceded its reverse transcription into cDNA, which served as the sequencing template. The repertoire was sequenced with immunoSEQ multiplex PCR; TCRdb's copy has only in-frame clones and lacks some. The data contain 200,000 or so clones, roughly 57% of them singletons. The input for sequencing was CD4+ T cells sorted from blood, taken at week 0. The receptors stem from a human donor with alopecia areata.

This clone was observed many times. This CDR3 reads CASSFGGTGEKLFF. The CDR3 nucleotides are TGCGCCAGCAGCTTCGGAGGGACGGGCGAAAAACTGTTTTTT. The chain is built from TRBV5-1 and TRBJ1-4; D perhaps matches TRBD1 (5 bases). Per germline, CDR1 SGHRS and CDR2 YFSETQ. The CDR3 runs 14 residues. Trimming removed 2 bases at V and 8 bases at J, with 13 bases between.

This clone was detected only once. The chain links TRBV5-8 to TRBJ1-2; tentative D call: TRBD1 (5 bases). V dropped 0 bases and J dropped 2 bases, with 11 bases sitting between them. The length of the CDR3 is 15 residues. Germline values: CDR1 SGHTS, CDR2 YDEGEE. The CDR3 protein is CASSLVPGLNYGYTF. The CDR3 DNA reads TGTGCCAGCAGCTTGGTACCGGGGCTCAACTATGGCTACACCTTC. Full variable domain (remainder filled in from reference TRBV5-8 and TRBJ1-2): EAGVTQSPTHLIKTRGQQATLRCSPISGHTSVYWYQQALGLGLQFLLWYDEGEERNRGNFPPRFSGRQFPNYSSELNVNALELEDSALYLCASSLVPGLNYGYTFGSGTRLTVV.

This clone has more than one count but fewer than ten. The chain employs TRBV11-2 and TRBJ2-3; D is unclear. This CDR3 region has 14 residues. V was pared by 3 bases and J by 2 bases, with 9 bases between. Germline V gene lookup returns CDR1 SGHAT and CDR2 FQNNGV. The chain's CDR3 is CASSFNTATDTQYF. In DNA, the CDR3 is TGTGCCAGCAGCTTTAACACCGCCACAGATACGCAGTATTTT.

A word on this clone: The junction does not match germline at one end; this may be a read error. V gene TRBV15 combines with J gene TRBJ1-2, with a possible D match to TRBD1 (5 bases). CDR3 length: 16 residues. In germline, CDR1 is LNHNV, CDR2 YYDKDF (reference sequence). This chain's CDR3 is CATSRARGNSVYDYTF. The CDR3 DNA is TGTGCCACCAGCAGAGCTCGGGGCAACTCCGTCTATGACTACACCTTC.

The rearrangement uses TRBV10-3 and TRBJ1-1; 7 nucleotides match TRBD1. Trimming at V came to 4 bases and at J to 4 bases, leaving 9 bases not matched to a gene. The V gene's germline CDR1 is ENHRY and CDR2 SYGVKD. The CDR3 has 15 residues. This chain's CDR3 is CAISVGVAGGTEAFF. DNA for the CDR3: TGTGCCATCAGTGTGGGGGTGGCAGGGGGCACTGAAGCTTTCTTT.

The CDR3 bases are TGTGCCAGCAGCTCCCGGGCCGCTAGCACAGATACGCAGTATTTT. It yields the protein CASSSRAASTDTQYF. This rearrangement joins TRBV11-3 to TRBJ2-3, with unresolved D. From germline, CDR1 is SGHNT and CDR2 YENEEA. The V and J ends lost 4 bases and 0 bases respectively, with 11 bases between them. This CDR3 has 15 amino acids.

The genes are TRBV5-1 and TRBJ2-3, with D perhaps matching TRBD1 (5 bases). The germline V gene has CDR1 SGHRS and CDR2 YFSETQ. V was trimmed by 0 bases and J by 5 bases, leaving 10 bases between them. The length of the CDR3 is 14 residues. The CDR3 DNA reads TGCGCCAGCAGCTTGGCCACAGGAGAAGATACGCAGTATTTT. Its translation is CASSLATGEDTQYF.

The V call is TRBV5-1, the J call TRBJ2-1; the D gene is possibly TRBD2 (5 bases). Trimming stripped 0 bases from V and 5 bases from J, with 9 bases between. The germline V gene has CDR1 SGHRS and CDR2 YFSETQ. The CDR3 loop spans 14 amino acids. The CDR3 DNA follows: TGCGCCAGCAGCTTGGAGAGGGAAGACAATGAGCAGTTCTTC. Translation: CASSLEREDNEQFF.

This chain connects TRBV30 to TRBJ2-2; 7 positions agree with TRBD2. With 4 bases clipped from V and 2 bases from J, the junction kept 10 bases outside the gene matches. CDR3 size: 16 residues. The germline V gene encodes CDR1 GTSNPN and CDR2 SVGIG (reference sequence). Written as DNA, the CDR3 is TGTGCCTGGATGACCGGACTAGGGGCTAACACCGGGGAGCTGTTTTTT. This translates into CAWMTGLGANTGELFF.

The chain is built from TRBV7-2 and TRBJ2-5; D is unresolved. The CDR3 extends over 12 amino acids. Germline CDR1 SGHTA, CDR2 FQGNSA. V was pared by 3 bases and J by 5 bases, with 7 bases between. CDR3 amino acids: CASSFAAETQYF. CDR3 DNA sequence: TGTGCCAGCAGCTTTGCAGCCGAGACCCAGTACTTC.

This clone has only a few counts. The CDR3 sequence is CASSTGQGNEQFF. DNA of the CDR3: TGTGCCAGTAGTACTGGACAGGGCAATGAGCAGTTCTTC. J is TRBJ2-1 and V is TRBV19; 8 bases line up with TRBD1. V shed 4 bases and J 6 bases; nucleotides not matched to a gene: 2. The CDR3 totals 13 residues. Germline loops: CDR1 LNHDA, CDR2 SQIVND (reference sequence).

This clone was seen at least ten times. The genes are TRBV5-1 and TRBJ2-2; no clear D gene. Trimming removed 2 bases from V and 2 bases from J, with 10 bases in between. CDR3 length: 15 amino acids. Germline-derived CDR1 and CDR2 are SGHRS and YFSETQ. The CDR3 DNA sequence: TGCGCCAGCAGCTTCAGTCAGACAAACACCGGGGAGCTGTTTTTT. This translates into CASSFSQTNTGELFF. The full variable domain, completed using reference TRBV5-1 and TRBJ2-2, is KAGVTQTPRYLIKTRGQQVTLSCSPISGHRSVSWYQQTPGQGLQFLFEYFSETQRNKGNFPGRFSGRQFSNSRSEMNVSTLELGDSALYLCASSFSQTNTGELFFGEGSRLTVL.

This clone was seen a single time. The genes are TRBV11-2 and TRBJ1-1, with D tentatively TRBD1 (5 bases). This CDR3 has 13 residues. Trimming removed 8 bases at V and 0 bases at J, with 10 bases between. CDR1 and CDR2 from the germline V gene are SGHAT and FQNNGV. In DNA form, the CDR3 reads TGTGCCAGCTGTGACAGATTGAACACTGAAGCTTTCTTT. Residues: CASCDRLNTEAFF.

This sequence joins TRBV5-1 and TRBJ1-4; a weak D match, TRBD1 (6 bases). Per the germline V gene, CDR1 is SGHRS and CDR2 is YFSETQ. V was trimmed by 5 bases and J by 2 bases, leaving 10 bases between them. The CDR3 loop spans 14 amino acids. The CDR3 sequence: CASSPDSTNEKLFF. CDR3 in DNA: TGCGCCAGCAGTCCGGACAGCACTAATGAAAAACTGTTTTTT.

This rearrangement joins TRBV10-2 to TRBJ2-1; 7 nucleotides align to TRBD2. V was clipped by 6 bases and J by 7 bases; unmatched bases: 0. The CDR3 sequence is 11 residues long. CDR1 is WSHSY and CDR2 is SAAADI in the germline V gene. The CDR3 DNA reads TGCGCCAGCAGAGCGGGAAATGAGCAGTTCTTC. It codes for CASRAGNEQFF.

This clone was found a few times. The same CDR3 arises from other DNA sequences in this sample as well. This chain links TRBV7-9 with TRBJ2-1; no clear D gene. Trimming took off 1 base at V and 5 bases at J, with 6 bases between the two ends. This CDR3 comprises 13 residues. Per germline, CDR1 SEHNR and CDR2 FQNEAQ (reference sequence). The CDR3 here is CASSLGANNEQFF. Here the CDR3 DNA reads TGTGCCAGCAGCTTAGGGGCTAACAATGAGCAGTTCTTC.

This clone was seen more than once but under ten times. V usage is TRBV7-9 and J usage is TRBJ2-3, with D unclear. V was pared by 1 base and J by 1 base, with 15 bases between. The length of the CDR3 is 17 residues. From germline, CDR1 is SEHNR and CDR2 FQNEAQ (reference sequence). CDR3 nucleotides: TGTGCCAGCAGCTTAGGGGCCTCCCCGCTCGGCACAGATACGCAGTATTTT. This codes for CASSLGASPLGTDTQYF.

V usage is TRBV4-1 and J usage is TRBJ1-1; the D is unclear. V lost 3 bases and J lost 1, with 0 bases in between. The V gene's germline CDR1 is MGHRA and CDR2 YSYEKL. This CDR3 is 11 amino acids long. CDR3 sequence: CASSQNTEAFF. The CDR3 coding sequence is TGCGCCAGCAGCCAGAACACTGAAGCTTTCTTT.

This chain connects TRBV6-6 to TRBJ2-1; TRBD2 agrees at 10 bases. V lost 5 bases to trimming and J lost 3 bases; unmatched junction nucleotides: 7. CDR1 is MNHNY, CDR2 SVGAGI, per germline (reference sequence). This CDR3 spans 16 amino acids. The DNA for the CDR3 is TGTGCCAGCAGTACCGGACTAGCGGAGATCTACAATGAGCAGTTCTTC. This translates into CASSTGLAEIYNEQFF.

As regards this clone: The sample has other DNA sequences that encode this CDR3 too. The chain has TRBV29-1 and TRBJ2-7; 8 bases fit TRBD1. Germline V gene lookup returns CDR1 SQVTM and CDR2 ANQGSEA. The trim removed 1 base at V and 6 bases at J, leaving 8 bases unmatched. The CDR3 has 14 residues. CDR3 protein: CSVEVGTGGGEQYF. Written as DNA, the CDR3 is TGCAGCGTTGAAGTCGGGACAGGTGGCGGCGAGCAGTACTTC.

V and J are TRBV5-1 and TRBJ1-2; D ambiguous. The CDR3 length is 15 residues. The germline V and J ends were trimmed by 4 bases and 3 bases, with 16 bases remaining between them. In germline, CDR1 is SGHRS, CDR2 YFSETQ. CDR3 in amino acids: CASSPIETADYGYTF. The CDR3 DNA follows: TGCGCCAGCAGCCCAATCGAGACTGCTGACTATGGCTACACCTTC.

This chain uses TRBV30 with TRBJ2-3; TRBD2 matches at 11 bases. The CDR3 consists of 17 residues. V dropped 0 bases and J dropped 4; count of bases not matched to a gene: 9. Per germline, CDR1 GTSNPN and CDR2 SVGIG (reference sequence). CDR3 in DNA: TGTGCCTGGAGTGTATTTCGCCTAGCGGGAGGTGCAGATACGCAGTATTTT. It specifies CAWSVFRLAGGADTQYF.

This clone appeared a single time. Here the CDR3 DNA reads TGTGCCTGGAGAGTGCCAGGGGTACATTCCCAAGAGACCCAGTACTTC. Encoded protein: CAWRVPGVHSQETQYF. This chain uses TRBV30 with TRBJ2-5; possibly TRBD1 for D (6 bases). The CDR3 runs 16 residues. The germline CDR1 and CDR2 sequences are GTSNPN and SVGIG (reference sequence). V was cut by 3 bases and J by 1 base, with 18 bases left in between.

The CDR3 DNA reads TGTGCCAGCAGCTTGAGGGGCAGGCCTCTTAATGAAAAACTGTTTTTT. Its protein product is CASSLRGRPLNEKLFF. The chain couples TRBV9 to TRBJ1-4; D is possibly TRBD1 (5 bases). Per the germline V gene, CDR1 is SGDLS and CDR2 is YYNGEE. This CDR3 is 16 amino acids long. Trimming removed 4 bases from V and 4 bases from J, with 17 bases in between.